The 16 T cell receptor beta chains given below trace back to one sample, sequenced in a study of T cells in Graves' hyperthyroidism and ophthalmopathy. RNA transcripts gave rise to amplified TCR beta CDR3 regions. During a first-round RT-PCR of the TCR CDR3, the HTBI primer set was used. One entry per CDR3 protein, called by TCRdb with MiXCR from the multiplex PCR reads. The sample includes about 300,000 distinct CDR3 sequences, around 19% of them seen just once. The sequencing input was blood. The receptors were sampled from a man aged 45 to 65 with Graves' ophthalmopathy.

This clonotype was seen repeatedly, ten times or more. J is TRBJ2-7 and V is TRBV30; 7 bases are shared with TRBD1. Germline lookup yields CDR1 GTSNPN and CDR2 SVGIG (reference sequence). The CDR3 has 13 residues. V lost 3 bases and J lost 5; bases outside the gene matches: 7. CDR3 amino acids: CAWRKTGMNEQYF. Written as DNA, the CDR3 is TGTGCCTGGAGGAAGACAGGGATGAACGAGCAGTACTTC.

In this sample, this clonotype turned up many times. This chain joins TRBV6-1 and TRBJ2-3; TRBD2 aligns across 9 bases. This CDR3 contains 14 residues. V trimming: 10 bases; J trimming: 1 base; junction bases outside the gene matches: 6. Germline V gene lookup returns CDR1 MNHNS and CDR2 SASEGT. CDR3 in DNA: TGTGCCATAAAGCGGGAGGTGGGCACAGATACGCAGTATTTT. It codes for CAIKREVGTDTQYF.

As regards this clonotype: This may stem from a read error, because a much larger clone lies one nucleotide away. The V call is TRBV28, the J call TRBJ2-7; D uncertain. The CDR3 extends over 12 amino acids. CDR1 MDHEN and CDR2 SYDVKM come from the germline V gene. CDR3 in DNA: TGTGCCAGCAGTAAGGGTGGTTACGAGCGGTACTTC. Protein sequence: CASSKGGYERYF.

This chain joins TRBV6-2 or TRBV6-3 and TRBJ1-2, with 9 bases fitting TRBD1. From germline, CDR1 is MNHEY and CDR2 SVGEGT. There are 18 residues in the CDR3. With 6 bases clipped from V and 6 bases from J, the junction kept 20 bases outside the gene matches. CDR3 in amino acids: CASRGSGQGTYAWDGYTF. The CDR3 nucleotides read TGTGCCAGCAGGGGATCGGGACAGGGAACCTACGCCTGGGATGGCTACACCTTC.

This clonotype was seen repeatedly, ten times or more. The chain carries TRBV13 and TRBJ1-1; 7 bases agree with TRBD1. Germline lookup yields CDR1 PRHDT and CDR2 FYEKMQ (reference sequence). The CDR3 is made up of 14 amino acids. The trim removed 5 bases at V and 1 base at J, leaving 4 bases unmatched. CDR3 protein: CASSPPGGNTEAFF. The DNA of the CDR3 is TGTGCCAGCAGCCCCCCAGGGGGGAACACTGAAGCTTTCTTT.

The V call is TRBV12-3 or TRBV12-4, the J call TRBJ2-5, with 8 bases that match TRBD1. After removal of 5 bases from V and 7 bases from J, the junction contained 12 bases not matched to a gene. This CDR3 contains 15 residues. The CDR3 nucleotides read TGTGCCAGCAGTCCGACAGGGGAGGCCAAGGGGACCCAGTACTTC. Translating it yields CASSPTGEAKGTQYF.

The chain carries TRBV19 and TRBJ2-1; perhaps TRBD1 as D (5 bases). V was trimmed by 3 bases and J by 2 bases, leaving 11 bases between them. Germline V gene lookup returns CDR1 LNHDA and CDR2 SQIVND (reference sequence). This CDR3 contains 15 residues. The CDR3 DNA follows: TGTGCCAGTAGTATTCAGGGTGGACCCTACAATGAGCAGTTCTTC. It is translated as CASSIQGGPYNEQFF.

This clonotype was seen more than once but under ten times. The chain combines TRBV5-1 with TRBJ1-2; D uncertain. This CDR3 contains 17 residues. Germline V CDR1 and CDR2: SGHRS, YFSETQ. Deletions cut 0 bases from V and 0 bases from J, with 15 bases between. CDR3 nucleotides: TGCGCCAGCAGCTTGGTACCCCTGAACACCCCTAACTATGGCTACACCTTC. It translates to CASSLVPLNTPNYGYTF. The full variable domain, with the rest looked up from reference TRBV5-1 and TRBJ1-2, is KAGVTQTPRYLIKTRGQQVTLSCSPISGHRSVSWYQQTPGQGLQFLFEYFSETQRNKGNFPGRFSGRQFSNSRSEMNVSTLELGDSALYLCASSLVPLNTPNYGYTFGSGTRLTVV.

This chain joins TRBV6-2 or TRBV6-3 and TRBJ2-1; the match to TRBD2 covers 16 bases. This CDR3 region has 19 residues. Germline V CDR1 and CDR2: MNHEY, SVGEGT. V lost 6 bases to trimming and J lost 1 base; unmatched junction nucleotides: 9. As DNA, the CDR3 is TGTGCCAGCAGACTTCCGGGACTAGCGGGAGGGCCTTCCTACAATGAGCAGTTCTTC. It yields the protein CASRLPGLAGGPSYNEQFF.

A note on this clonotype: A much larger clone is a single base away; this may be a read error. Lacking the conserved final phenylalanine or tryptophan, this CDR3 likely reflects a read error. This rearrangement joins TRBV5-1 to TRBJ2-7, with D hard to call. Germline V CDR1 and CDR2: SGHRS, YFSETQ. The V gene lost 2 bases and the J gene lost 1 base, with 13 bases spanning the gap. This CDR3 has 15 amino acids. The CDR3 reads CASSLEPSASYEQYL. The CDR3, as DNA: TGCGCCAGCAGCTTAGAGCCCAGTGCGTCCTACGAGCAGTACTTA.

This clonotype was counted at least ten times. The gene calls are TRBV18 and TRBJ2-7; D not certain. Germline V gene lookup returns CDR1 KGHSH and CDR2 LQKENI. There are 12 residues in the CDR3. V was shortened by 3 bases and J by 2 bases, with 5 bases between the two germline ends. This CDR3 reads CASSPDPYEQYF. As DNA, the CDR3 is TGTGCCAGCTCACCGGACCCCTACGAGCAGTACTTC.

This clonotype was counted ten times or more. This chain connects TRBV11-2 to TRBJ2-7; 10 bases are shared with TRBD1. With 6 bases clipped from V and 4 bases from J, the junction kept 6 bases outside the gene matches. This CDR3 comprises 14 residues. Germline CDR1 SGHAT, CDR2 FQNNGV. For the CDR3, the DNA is TGTGCCAGCAGTTTCGGACAGGGGGGATACGAGCAGTACTTC. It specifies CASSFGQGGYEQYF.

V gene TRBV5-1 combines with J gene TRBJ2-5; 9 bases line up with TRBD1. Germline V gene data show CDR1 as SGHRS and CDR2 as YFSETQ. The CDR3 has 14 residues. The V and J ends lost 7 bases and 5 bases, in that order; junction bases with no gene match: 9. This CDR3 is CASAQGASVETQYF. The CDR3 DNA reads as TGCGCCAGCGCACAGGGGGCTAGCGTGGAGACCCAGTACTTC.

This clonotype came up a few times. CDR3 sequence reads: CSVERTSGDTDTQYF. The CDR3 DNA reads as TGCAGCGTTGAACGGACTAGCGGGGACACAGATACGCAGTATTTT. J is TRBJ2-3 and V is TRBV29-1; 12 bases are a match to TRBD2. V shed 2 bases and J 2 bases; nucleotides not matched to a gene: 2. The CDR3 is 15 residues long. Germline V gives CDR1 SQVTM, CDR2 ANQGSEA.

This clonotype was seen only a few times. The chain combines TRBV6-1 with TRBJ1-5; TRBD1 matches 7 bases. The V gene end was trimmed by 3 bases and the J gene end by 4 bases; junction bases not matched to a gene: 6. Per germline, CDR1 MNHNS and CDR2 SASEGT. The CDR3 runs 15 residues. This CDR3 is CASSEGATGNQPQHF. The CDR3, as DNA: TGTGCCAGCAGTGAGGGAGCGACAGGGAATCAGCCCCAGCATTTT.

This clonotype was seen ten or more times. The CDR3 spells CASSRQQGLAGVNEQFF. The DNA for the CDR3 is TGTGCCAGCAGCCGTCAACAAGGACTAGCGGGCGTCAATGAGCAGTTCTTC. This chain links TRBV14 with TRBJ2-1; TRBD2 matches 11 bases. The CDR3 has 17 residues. Germline V gives CDR1 SGHDN, CDR2 FVKESK. J was trimmed by 6 bases and V by 4 bases; bases with no gene match: 11.